This TCR beta chain was identified in a study of T cells in Graves' hyperthyroidism and ophthalmopathy. Amplification of TCR beta CDR3 regions was performed using RNA transcripts as template. RT-PCR in the first round (using the HTBI primer set) targeted the TCR CDR3. Each CDR3 protein gets one entry after TCRdb re-called the multiplex PCR reads with MiXCR. The sample includes about 380,000 distinct CDR3 sequences, roughly 13% of them seen just once. The patients, who ranged from 18 to 65 in age, presented with newly diagnosed hyperthyroidism lasting under 2 months. Germline V gene sequence: CDR1 KGHDR, CDR2 SFDVKD. The CDR3 loop spans 16 amino acids. J gave up 2 bases and V 3 bases, and 8 bases lay outside the gene matches. This clonotype was seen ten or more times. The antigen is unknown. Points from the study as a whole: Stable hyperthyroidism and ophthalmopathy were separated using 13 V-J signatures. The model made its ophthalmopathy prediction, and onset followed a median 6.5 months later.

The receptor was isolated from a young man with Graves' hyperthyroidism that later progressed to Graves' ophthalmopathy. The V call is TRBV24-1, the J call TRBJ2-7; TRBD1 matches 8 bases. Material: blood. Here the CDR3 DNA reads TGTGCCACCAGTGATGACAGGGGCTACCGACCCTACGAGCAGTACTTC. It specifies CATSDDRGYRPYEQYF.